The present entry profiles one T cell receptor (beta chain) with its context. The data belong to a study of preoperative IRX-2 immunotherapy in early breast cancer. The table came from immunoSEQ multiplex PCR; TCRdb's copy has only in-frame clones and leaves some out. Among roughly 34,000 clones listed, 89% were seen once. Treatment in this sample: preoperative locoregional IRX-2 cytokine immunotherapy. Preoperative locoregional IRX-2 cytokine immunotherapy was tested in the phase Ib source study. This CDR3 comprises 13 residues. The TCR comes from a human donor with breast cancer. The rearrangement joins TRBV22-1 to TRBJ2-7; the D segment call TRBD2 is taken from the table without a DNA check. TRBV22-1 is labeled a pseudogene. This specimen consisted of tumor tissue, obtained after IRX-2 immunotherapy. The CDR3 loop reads CASSLAAIYEQYF. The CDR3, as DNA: TGTGCCAGCAGTTTAGCTGCTATCTACGAGCAGTACTTC.